The clone carrying this T cell receptor beta chain was detected many times. Its specificity is not known. This specimen comes from a study of human T cells and chemical hapten exposure. On the study more broadly: Patients having alopecia areata, totalis or universalis were mostly female.

The CDR3 has 14 residues. V was pared by 4 bases and J by 4 bases, with 7 bases of the junction left unmatched. Germline V lookup: CDR1 SQVTM, CDR2 ANQGSEA. Whole-study findings and limits: There was alopecia in the donors, so their immune response may differ from that of healthy people.

TCRdb passed the RACE reads through MiXCR, listing each CDR3 protein once. This sample carries about 84,000 distinct CDR3 sequences, about 10% of them seen once, and the ten largest clones take roughly 5%. Stated time point: patch test 2, 6 weeks after DPC sensitization. Treatment specified: therapeutic diphenylcyclopropenone sensitization with weekly scalp DPC. The clonotype was recovered from a woman aged 45 to 65 with alopecia areata. Some clones in this sample may be carry-over from other donors' samples. The chain joins TRBV29-1 to TRBJ2-1; 7 bases are shared with TRBD2. This material consisted of whole blood, taken in connection with sensitization to the hapten diphenylcyclopropenone (DPC). The CDR3 is CSVGAGKVYNEQFF. DNA for the CDR3: TGCAGCGTTGGAGCGGGAAAGGTGTACAATGAGCAGTTCTTC.